The 29 T cell receptor beta chains below all came from one sample that was sequenced in a study of blood T cell repertoires in COVID-19 (dated by TCRdb to about 2020). The protocol used for the library was the immunoSEQ multiplex PCR assay. What TCRdb holds here is the immuneACCESS table cut down to in-frame rearrangements. Part of the clones is not present; checked against another copy, under half of the missing clones reflect an unresolved V gene, and the others are unexplained. This sample comprises some 530,000 clones, 80% to 90% of them detected only once. 3.2% of the sample is held by the ten biggest clonotypes. Sequencing used peripheral blood. The receptors were gathered from a human donor in a cohort sampled during active COVID-19.

With regard to this clone: Additional DNA sequences in this sample encode the identical CDR3. The rearrangement uses TRBV15 and TRBJ1-2; 8 bases line up with TRBD1. Germline CDR1 and CDR2: LNHNV and YYDKDF (reference sequence). The CDR3 consists of 14 residues. V was clipped by 1 base and J by 2 bases; unmatched bases: 0. The CDR3 sequence: CATSRGQGNYGYTF. CDR3 nucleotides: TGTGCCACCAGCAGAGGACAGGGGAACTATGGCTACACCTTC.

The rearrangement links TRBV18 to TRBJ1-1; a weak D match, TRBD1 (5 bases). Trimming removed 5 bases from V and 1 base from J, with 8 bases in between. The CDR3 runs to 13 residues. Germline CDR1 reads KGHSH; CDR2 reads LQKENI. The CDR3 protein is CASSDQGNTEAFF. CDR3 in DNA: TGTGCCAGCTCAGACCAGGGGAACACTGAAGCTTTCTTT.

The chain joins TRBV19 to TRBJ2-2; tentatively, D is TRBD2 (6 bases). This CDR3 region has 20 residues. V dropped 6 bases and J dropped 0 bases, with 26 bases sitting between them. CDR1 is LNHDA and CDR2 is SQIVND in the germline V gene (reference sequence). The CDR3 region has the DNA TGTGCCAGTAGCCCGCGCCCTAGCGCCTTCGCTCCCTCGAACACCGGGGAGCTGTTTTTT. Its translation: CASSPRPSAFAPSNTGELFF.

The V gene is TRBV7-9, the J gene TRBJ1-2; tentative D call: TRBD1 (5 bases). Trimming stripped 6 bases from V and 1 base from J, with 15 bases between. This CDR3 spans 15 amino acids. From germline, CDR1 is SEHNR and CDR2 FQNEAQ (reference sequence). CDR3 nucleotides: TGTGCCAGCAGTGCCACCCTGGGGGGTAACTATGGCTACACCTTC. Its protein is CASSATLGGNYGYTF.

The V and J genes are TRBV7-8 and TRBJ1-5; D is unresolved. V was pared by 1 base and J by 2 bases, with 12 bases between. The CDR3 sequence is 16 residues long. The germline gives CDR1 SGHVS, CDR2 FQNEAQ. CDR3 coding DNA: TGTGCCAGCAGCTTAGGACGTCTAACAGGCAATCAGCCCCAGCATTTT. Its protein is CASSLGRLTGNQPQHF. The full variable domain, its missing parts supplied by reference TRBV7-8 and TRBJ1-5, is GAGVSQSPRYKVAKRGQDVALRCDPISGHVSLFWYQQALGQGPEFLTYFQNEAQLDKSGLPSDRFFAERPEGSVSTLKIQRTQQEDSAVYLCASSLGRLTGNQPQHFGDGTRLSIL.

The V and J genes are TRBV28 and TRBJ2-4; TRBD2 is a possible D gene (5 bases). CDR1 MDHEN and CDR2 SYDVKM come from the germline V gene. Trimming removed 5 bases from V and 3 bases from J, with 14 bases in between. The length of the CDR3 is 15 residues. CDR3 in DNA: TGTGCCAGCAGTCCCGTTAGTGGAGGCAAAAACATTCAGTACTTC. It encodes CASSPVSGGKNIQYF.

The chain joins TRBV2 to TRBJ1-5, with 10 bases that match TRBD1. Looked up from germline, CDR1 is SNHLY and CDR2 is FYNNEI. J lost 4 bases, V lost 4 bases, and 1 base had no gene match. The length of the CDR3 is 14 residues. In DNA form, the CDR3 reads TGTGCCAGCAGTGTGGACAGGGGGAATCAGCCCCAGCATTTT. This encodes CASSVDRGNQPQHF.

V is TRBV28 and J is TRBJ2-3; 14 positions match TRBD2. The V segment lost 4 bases and the J segment 5 bases; nucleotides outside the gene matches: 8. The germline CDR1 and CDR2 sequences are MDHEN and SYDVKM. This CDR3 comprises 17 residues. CDR3: CASSSPGLAGEVDTQYF. CDR3 nucleotides: TGTGCCAGCAGTTCCCCGGGACTAGCGGGAGAGGTAGATACGCAGTATTTT.

The chain is built from TRBV7-3 and TRBJ1-2; D perhaps matches TRBD1 (5 bases). V gave up 2 bases and J gave up 4 bases, with 14 bases separating them. CDR3 length: 15 amino acids. Germline V gives CDR1 SGHTA, CDR2 FQGTGA. CDR3 sequence: CASSLVPGSGYGYTF. As DNA, the CDR3 is TGTGCCAGCAGCTTAGTCCCAGGGTCAGGCTATGGCTACACCTTC.

Notes on this clone: Other DNA sequences in this specimen translate into the identical CDR3. The gene calls are TRBV5-4 and TRBJ1-6, with D hard to call. The germline V gene has CDR1 SGHNT and CDR2 YYREEE (reference sequence). The CDR3 has 13 residues. Trimming cost V 0 bases and J 7 bases, with 5 bases left between them. The DNA for the CDR3 is TGTGCCAGCAGCTTGGACAGAAATTCACCCCTCCACTTT. As protein: CASSLDRNSPLHF.

The chain links TRBV7-9 to TRBJ2-7; no definite D call. CDR3 length: 12 residues. V dropped 1 base and J dropped 4 bases, with 5 bases sitting between them. Germline-derived CDR1 and CDR2 are SEHNR and FQNEAQ (reference sequence). The CDR3 protein is CASSLDFYEQYF. The CDR3, as DNA: TGTGCCAGCAGCTTAGACTTTTACGAGCAGTACTTC.

V is TRBV19 and J is TRBJ2-1; D perhaps matches TRBD2 (5 bases). Looked up from germline, CDR1 is LNHDA and CDR2 is SQIVND (reference sequence). The CDR3 sequence is 15 residues long. V was cut by 4 bases and J by 0 bases, with 10 bases left in between. The CDR3 here is CASSSVALSYNEQFF. The DNA of the CDR3 is TGTGCCAGTAGTAGCGTAGCGCTCTCCTACAATGAGCAGTTCTTC.

V is TRBV7-8 and J is TRBJ1-1; the D is unclear. The germline V gene encodes CDR1 SGHVS and CDR2 FQNEAQ. V lost 2 bases, J lost 0 bases, and 7 bases lay in between. CDR3 length: 14 residues. CDR3 loop: CASSLSQLNTEAFF. In nucleotides, the CDR3 is TGTGCCAGCAGCTTAAGTCAGTTGAACACTGAAGCTTTCTTT.

The chain carries TRBV18 and TRBJ2-1, with D maybe TRBD2 (5 bases). The CDR3 is 15 residues long. V lost 1 base, J lost 7 bases, and 14 bases lay in between. Germline lookup yields CDR1 KGHSH and CDR2 LQKENI. CDR3 residues: CASSPLNVGKNEQFF. CDR3 in DNA: TGTGCCAGCTCACCACTAAATGTCGGGAAAAATGAGCAGTTCTTC.

This rearrangement joins TRBV6-5 to TRBJ2-3; the D gene is possibly TRBD1 (6 bases). This CDR3 comprises 12 residues. CDR1 is MNHEY, CDR2 SVGAGI, per germline. V was clipped by 8 bases and J by 3 bases, with 9 bases between them. CDR3 loop: CASSGETDTQYF. The CDR3 DNA reads as TGTGCCAGCTCAGGGGAAACAGATACGCAGTATTTT.

The chain combines TRBV24-1 with TRBJ2-1; tentatively, D is TRBD1 (6 bases). V was clipped by 8 bases and J by 4 bases, with 17 bases between them. Germline values: CDR1 KGHDR, CDR2 SFDVKD. This CDR3 has 15 residues. In nucleotides, the CDR3 is TGTGCCACCATGCCAGGGCAGGGGCATTACAATGAGCAGTTCTTC. Translating it yields CATMPGQGHYNEQFF.

The V and J genes are TRBV5-4 and TRBJ2-1; possible D gene TRBD1, 6 bases. The CDR3 has 15 residues. V was shortened by 4 bases and J by 10 bases, with 21 bases between the two germline ends. Germline CDR1 reads SGHNT; CDR2 reads YYREEE (reference sequence). The CDR3 is CASSEGQSFNGEQFF. Here the CDR3 DNA reads TGTGCCAGCAGCGAAGGACAGAGCTTTAATGGGGAGCAGTTCTTC.

The rearrangement joins TRBV7-3 to TRBJ1-6, with TRBD1 matching 10 bases. The J segment lost 5 bases and the V segment lost 4 bases, leaving 5 bases of the junction unmatched. The CDR3 spans 16 residues. CDR1 is SGHTA, CDR2 FQGTGA, per germline. The CDR3 loop reads CASSWAGTGDNSPLHF. CDR3 coding DNA: TGTGCCAGCAGCTGGGCCGGGACAGGGGATAATTCACCCCTCCACTTT.

The rearrangement uses TRBV30 and TRBJ1-1, with 8 positions matching TRBD1. The CDR3 runs to 14 residues. CDR1 and CDR2 from the germline V gene are GTSNPN and SVGIG (reference sequence). The CDR3 region has the DNA TGTGCGCAGAGCAGGGGGCTAAAGAACACTGAAGCTTTCTTT. It codes for CAQSRGLKNTEAFF.

This sequence joins TRBV19 and TRBJ2-7, with D uncertain. CDR1 and CDR2 (germline): LNHDA, SQIVND (reference sequence). Trimming removed 6 bases at V and 0 bases at J, with 12 bases between. The CDR3 spans 14 residues. The CDR3 DNA is TGTGCCAGTAGGGCTGAGTGGAGCTCCTACGAGCAGTACTTC. As protein: CASRAEWSSYEQYF.

The chain recombines TRBV9 with TRBJ1-2; possible D gene TRBD1, 5 bases. Trimming removed 0 bases at V and 1 base at J, with 16 bases between. CDR1 is SGDLS and CDR2 is YYNGEE in the germline V gene. The CDR3 has 17 amino acids. Written as DNA, the CDR3 is TGTGCCAGCAGCGTAGCTACCTGGGGGACTTATAACTATGGCTACACCTTC. This translates into CASSVATWGTYNYGYTF.

The rearrangement joins TRBV19 to TRBJ1-1, with D possibly matching TRBD1 (5 bases). This CDR3 contains 15 residues. V was pared by 3 bases and J by 1 base, with 12 bases between. Germline CDR1 reads LNHDA; CDR2 reads SQIVND (reference sequence). This CDR3 reads CASSIGGRGNTEAFF. The CDR3 region has the DNA TGTGCCAGTAGTATCGGCGGGAGGGGGAACACTGAAGCTTTCTTT.

In its sample, this clone was seen a few times. The rearrangement uses TRBV28 and TRBJ2-7; D gene ambiguous. CDR1 MDHEN and CDR2 SYDVKM come from the germline V gene. This CDR3 contains 15 residues. Trimming stripped 6 bases from V and 0 bases from J, with 15 bases between. CDR3 nucleotides: TGTGCCAGCAGCACAATGGGCCGGTTCTCCTACGAGCAGTACTTC. Its protein product is CASSTMGRFSYEQYF.

J is TRBJ2-7 and V is TRBV6-2 or TRBV6-3; 8 positions match TRBD2. Germline V gives CDR1 MNHEY, CDR2 SVGEGT. The CDR3 covers 17 residues. V lost 2 bases and J lost 4; bases outside the gene matches: 13. The CDR3, as DNA: TGTGCCAGCAGTTACCTCCGGGGGGGGACTCCTTTGTACGAGCAGTACTTC. It specifies CASSYLRGGTPLYEQYF.

The CDR3 DNA reads as TGCGCCAGCAGCTTGGGCGGGGACGGGTACGAGCAGTACTTC. Translation: CASSLGGDGYEQYF. This chain uses TRBV5-1 with TRBJ2-7; a possible D gene is TRBD2 (6 bases). The CDR3 is 14 residues long. From germline, CDR1 is SGHRS and CDR2 YFSETQ. The ends were cut back, 0 bases at V and 4 bases at J, with 11 bases in the middle. The variable domain in full, with the rest retrieved from reference TRBV5-1 and TRBJ2-7, is KAGVTQTPRYLIKTRGQQVTLSCSPISGHRSVSWYQQTPGQGLQFLFEYFSETQRNKGNFPGRFSGRQFSNSRSEMNVSTLELGDSALYLCASSLGGDGYEQYFGPGTRLTVT.

Only a few counts were recorded for this clone. The CDR3 sequence: CASSLMGDRGNEQYF. The CDR3, as DNA: TGTGCCAGCAGCTTAATGGGGGACAGGGGAAACGAGCAGTACTTC. The chain combines TRBV7-2 with TRBJ2-7; 10 nucleotides agree with TRBD1. J gave up 5 bases and V 2 bases, and 6 bases lay outside the gene matches. This CDR3 is built from 15 residues. Germline V gene data show CDR1 as SGHTA and CDR2 as FQGNSA.

This sequence joins TRBV7-3 and TRBJ2-5; D gene ambiguous. V was shortened by 6 bases and J by 4 bases, with 12 bases between the two germline ends. In germline, CDR1 is SGHTA, CDR2 FQGTGA. The CDR3 runs to 13 residues. The CDR3 nucleotides are TGTGCCAGCAGTACCGGGTTGCGAGAGACCCAGTACTTC. This codes for CASSTGLRETQYF.

The V call is TRBV7-9, the J call TRBJ1-2; 7 bases agree with TRBD1. Germline V CDR1 and CDR2: SEHNR, FQNEAQ (reference sequence). J lost 4 bases, V lost 3 bases, and 8 bases had no gene match. CDR3 length: 15 residues. The CDR3 bases are TGTGCCAGCAGCTTCTCTAGTCAGGGGGGCTATGGCTACACCTTC. This gives the protein CASSFSSQGGYGYTF.

V gene TRBV24-1 combines with J gene TRBJ2-1; 10 nucleotides align to TRBD2. Unmatched junction bases numbered 12, after V lost 2 bases and J lost 9 bases. CDR1 KGHDR and CDR2 SFDVKD come from the germline V gene. This CDR3 contains 17 residues. The CDR3 sequence: CATSDSMKAGGFAEQFF. The CDR3 bases are TGTGCCACCAGTGATTCCATGAAAGCGGGGGGGTTCGCTGAGCAGTTCTTC.